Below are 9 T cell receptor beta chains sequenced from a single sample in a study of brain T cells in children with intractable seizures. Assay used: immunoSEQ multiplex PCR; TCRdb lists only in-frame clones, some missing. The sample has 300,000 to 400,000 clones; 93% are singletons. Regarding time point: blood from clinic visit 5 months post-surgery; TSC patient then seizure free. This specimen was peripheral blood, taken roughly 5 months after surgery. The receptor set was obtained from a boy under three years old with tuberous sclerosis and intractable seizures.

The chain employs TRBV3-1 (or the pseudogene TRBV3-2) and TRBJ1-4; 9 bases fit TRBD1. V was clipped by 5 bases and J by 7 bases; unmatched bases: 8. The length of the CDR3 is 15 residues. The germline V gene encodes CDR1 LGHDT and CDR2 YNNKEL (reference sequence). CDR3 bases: TGTGCCAGCAGCGTAAAACAGGGGGCCGGTGAAAAACTGTTTTTT. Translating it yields CASSVKQGAGEKLFF.

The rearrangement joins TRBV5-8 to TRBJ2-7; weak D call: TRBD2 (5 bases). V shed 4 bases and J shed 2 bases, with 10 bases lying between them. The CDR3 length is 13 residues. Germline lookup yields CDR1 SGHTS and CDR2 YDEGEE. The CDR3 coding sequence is TGTGCCAGCAGCCCCTTGGGAGCCTACGAGCAGTACTTC. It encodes CASSPLGAYEQYF.

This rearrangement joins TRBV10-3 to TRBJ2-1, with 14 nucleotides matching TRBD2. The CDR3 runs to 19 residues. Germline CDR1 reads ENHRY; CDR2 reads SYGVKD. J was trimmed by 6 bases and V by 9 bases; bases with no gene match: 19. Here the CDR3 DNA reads TGTGCCATAGAAGATAGGATTACCGGGACTAGCGGGAGCGGCAATGAGCAGTTCTTC. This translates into CAIEDRITGTSGSGNEQFF.

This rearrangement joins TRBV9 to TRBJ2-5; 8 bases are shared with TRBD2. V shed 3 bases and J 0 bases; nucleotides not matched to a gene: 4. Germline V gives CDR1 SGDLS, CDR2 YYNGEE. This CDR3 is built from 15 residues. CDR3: CASSEKRGYQETQYF. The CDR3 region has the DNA TGTGCCAGCAGCGAAAAGCGGGGGTACCAAGAGACCCAGTACTTC.

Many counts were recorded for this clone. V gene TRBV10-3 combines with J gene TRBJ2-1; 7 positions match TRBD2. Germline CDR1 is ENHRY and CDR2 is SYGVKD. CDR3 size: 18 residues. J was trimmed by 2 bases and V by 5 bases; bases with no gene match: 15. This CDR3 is CAISKPMGEGRAYNEQFF. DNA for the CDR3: TGTGCCATCAGTAAACCAATGGGGGAGGGGAGGGCCTACAATGAGCAGTTCTTC.

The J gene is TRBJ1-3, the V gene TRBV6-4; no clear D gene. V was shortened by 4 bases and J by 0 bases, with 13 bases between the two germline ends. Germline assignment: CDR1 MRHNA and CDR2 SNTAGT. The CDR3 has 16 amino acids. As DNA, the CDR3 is TGTGCCAGCAGTGTGGATCCCAAGGGCTCTGGAAACACCATATATTTT. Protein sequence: CASSVDPKGSGNTIYF.

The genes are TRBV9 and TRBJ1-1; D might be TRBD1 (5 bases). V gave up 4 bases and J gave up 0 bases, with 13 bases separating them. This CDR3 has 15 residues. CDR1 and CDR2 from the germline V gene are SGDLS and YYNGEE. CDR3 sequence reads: CASSLGPTMNTEAFF. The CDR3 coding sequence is TGTGCCAGCAGCCTGGGACCGACCATGAACACTGAAGCTTTCTTT.

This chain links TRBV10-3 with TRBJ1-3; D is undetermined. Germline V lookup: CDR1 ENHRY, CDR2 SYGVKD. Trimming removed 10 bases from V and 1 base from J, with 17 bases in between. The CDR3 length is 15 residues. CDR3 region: CATEPHNESGNTIYF. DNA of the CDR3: TGTGCCACTGAGCCACACAACGAATCTGGAAACACCATATATTTT.

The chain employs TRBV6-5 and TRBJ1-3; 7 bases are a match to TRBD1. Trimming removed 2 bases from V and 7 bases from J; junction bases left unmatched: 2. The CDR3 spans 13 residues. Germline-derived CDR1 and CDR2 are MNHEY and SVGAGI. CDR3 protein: CASSYDRANTIYF. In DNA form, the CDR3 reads TGTGCCAGCAGTTACGACAGGGCCAACACCATATATTTT.